The 24 T cell receptor beta chains reported below all come from one sample, sequenced in a study of T cell repertoires in cytomegalovirus infection. MiXCR, run by TCRdb on the reads, gives a single entry per CDR3 protein. This sample carries some 270,000 distinct CDR3 sequences, around 15% of them seen once, and the ten largest clones take around half. Material for sequencing was CD8+ T cells from PBMCs. All receptors derive from a human donor in good health (CMV status not recorded). Some clones in this sample may be carry-over from other donors' samples.

As regards this clonotype: This could be a read error, since a much larger clone is one nucleotide away. V usage is TRBV7-7 and J usage is TRBJ2-3; weak D call: TRBD2 (5 bases). Germline V CDR1 and CDR2: SSHAT, FNYEAQ (reference sequence). The CDR3 covers 13 residues. The CDR3: CPSSFGSPDTQYF. The CDR3 region has the DNA TGTCCTAGCAGCTTCGGCAGTCCAGATACGCAGTATTTT.

This clonotype was detected only a few times. The chain employs TRBV20-1 and TRBJ2-2; tentatively, D is TRBD1 (7 bases). V dropped 5 bases and J dropped 4 bases, with 14 bases sitting between them. Germline-derived CDR1 and CDR2 are DFQATT and SNEGSKA (reference sequence). There are 14 residues in the CDR3. As DNA, the CDR3 is TGCAGTGCTCCGGAGGGGGCGGTCACCGGGGAGCTGTTTTTT. Its translation: CSAPEGAVTGELFF.

The chain joins TRBV11-1 to TRBJ1-5, with 8 bases identical to TRBD1. Trimming removed 2 bases from V and 5 bases from J; junction bases left unmatched: 26. Germline assignment: CDR1 SGHAT and CDR2 FQDESV (reference sequence). There are 22 residues in the CDR3. CDR3 residues: CASSLRKAASIPPPGGYQPQHF. CDR3 nucleotide sequence: TGTGCCAGCAGCTTACGCAAAGCCGCCTCGATCCCCCCCCCAGGGGGCTATCAGCCCCAGCATTTT.

A note on this clonotype: A much larger clone is a single base away; this may be a read error. This chain uses TRBV6-2 or TRBV6-3 with TRBJ1-1; unclear D gene. The CDR3 runs to 12 residues. Trimming pared 2 bases from V and 9 bases from J, leaving 10 bases between. Germline V gene data show CDR1 as MNHEY and CDR2 as SVGEGT. CDR3 residues: CASSYVPGKAFF. The CDR3 bases are TGTGCCAGCAGTTACGTCCCGGGTAAAGCTTTCTTT.

The chain uses TRBV6-5 and TRBJ1-2; possible D gene TRBD1, 6 bases. Germline-derived CDR1 and CDR2 are MNHEY and SVGAGI. This CDR3 contains 13 residues. V dropped 3 bases and J dropped 7 bases, with 12 bases sitting between them. The CDR3 DNA follows: TGTGCCAGCAGTTATGGGGGGCTCGGTGGCTACACCTTC. Encoded protein: CASSYGGLGGYTF.

Only a few counts were recorded for this clonotype. The chain is built from TRBV27 and TRBJ2-1; the D call may be TRBD1 or TRBD2 (6 bases each). This CDR3 region has 15 residues. The germline gives CDR1 MNHEY, CDR2 SMNVEV (reference sequence). V lost 9 bases and J 2 bases, leaving 17 bases between the germline ends. For the CDR3, the DNA is TGTGCCAGTCACGGCAAGGGGGGACCCTACAATGAGCAGTTCTTC. It yields the protein CASHGKGGPYNEQFF.

This clonotype was picked up many times. V is TRBV7-2 and J is TRBJ1-1, with D maybe TRBD1 (6 bases). Germline lookup yields CDR1 SGHTA and CDR2 FQGNSA. This CDR3 is built from 15 residues. V lost 1 base, J lost 2 bases, and 11 bases lay in between. DNA of the CDR3: TGTGCCAGCAGCTTAGTTACAGGGTTTAACACTGAAGCTTTCTTT. Its translation: CASSLVTGFNTEAFF.

This clonotype was seen repeatedly, ten times or more. The chain's CDR3 is CASSFPGQGHDEQFF. As DNA, the CDR3 is TGTGCCAGCAGCTTTCCGGGACAGGGGCACGATGAGCAGTTCTTC. V is TRBV7-2 and J is TRBJ2-1; 10 bases align to TRBD1. Unmatched junction bases numbered 7, after V lost 3 bases and J lost 8 bases. The CDR3 has 15 amino acids. Germline V lookup: CDR1 SGHTA, CDR2 FQGNSA.

J is TRBJ1-5 and V is TRBV19, with D perhaps TRBD1 (5 bases). CDR3 length: 15 amino acids. V lost 3 bases to trimming and J lost 3 bases, with 12 bases between them. CDR1 LNHDA and CDR2 SQIVND come from the germline V gene (reference sequence). For the CDR3, the DNA is TGTGCCAGTAGTATGCGCAGGGAACTCAATCAGCCCCAGCATTTT. Translation gives CASSMRRELNQPQHF.

This clonotype was seen more than once but under ten times. This chain joins TRBV9 and TRBJ2-3; D gene uncertain. V was shortened by 0 bases and J by 7 bases, with 15 bases between the two germline ends. This CDR3 comprises 15 residues. CDR1 is SGDLS and CDR2 is YYNGEE in the germline V gene. The CDR3 loop reads CASSVEDTAANTQYF. The DNA for the CDR3 is TGTGCCAGCAGCGTAGAAGATACGGCCGCAAATACGCAGTATTTT.

In its sample, this clonotype was seen many times. The rearrangement joins TRBV7-2 to TRBJ1-4, with D maybe TRBD1 (6 bases). The ends were cut back, 8 bases at V and 0 bases at J, with 10 bases in the middle. CDR1 is SGHTA, CDR2 FQGNSA, per germline. This CDR3 region has 14 residues. The CDR3: CASGGSSTNEKLFF. CDR3 bases: TGTGCCAGCGGGGGCAGCTCAACTAATGAAAAACTGTTTTTT.

This clonotype was picked up a small number of times. V usage is TRBV12-5 and J usage is TRBJ2-2, with 8 bases identical to TRBD1. Germline V gene lookup returns CDR1 LGHNT and CDR2 FRNRAP. The trim removed 7 bases at V and 0 bases at J, leaving 10 bases unmatched. The CDR3 spans 17 residues. The CDR3 DNA sequence: TGTGCTAGTGCCTCCCCGACAGGGGAGGCGAACACCGGGGAGCTGTTTTTT. Translated, it gives CASASPTGEANTGELFF.

This rearrangement joins TRBV11-2 to TRBJ2-7; perhaps D is TRBD1 or TRBD2 (6 bases each). CDR3 size: 15 residues. CDR1 is SGHAT and CDR2 is FQNNGV in the germline V gene. Deletions cut 5 bases from V and 0 bases from J, with 14 bases between. In DNA form, the CDR3 reads TGTGCCAGCAGCCCCTACGGGGGCAACTCCTACGAGCAGTACTTC. Encoded protein: CASSPYGGNSYEQYF.

This clonotype was detected a few times. This sequence joins TRBV15 and TRBJ1-3; TRBD1 matches 8 bases. V gave up 5 bases and J gave up 0 bases; unmatched junction bases: 6. CDR3 length: 16 amino acids. Per the germline V gene, CDR1 is LNHNV and CDR2 is YYDKDF (reference sequence). The CDR3 bases are TGTGCCACCAGCCCGAGGGGACAGGTCTCTGGAAACACCATATATTTT. Amino acid sequence: CATSPRGQVSGNTIYF. The entire variable domain, with the rest obtained from reference TRBV15 and TRBJ1-3, is as follows: DAMVIQNPRYQVTQFGKPVTLSCSQTLNHNVMYWYQQKSSQAPKLLFHYYDKDFNNEADTPDNFQSRRPNTSFCFLDIRSPGLGDTAMYLCATSPRGQVSGNTIYFGEGSWLTVV.

This clonotype appeared many times. The CDR3 DNA sequence: TGTGCCAGCAGCACCGGGACAGCCTCCTACGAGCAGTACTTC. Its translation: CASSTGTASYEQYF. The V call is TRBV7-2, the J call TRBJ2-7; 7 nucleotides agree with TRBD1. CDR1 is SGHTA, CDR2 FQGNSA, per germline. V dropped 5 bases and J dropped 0; count of bases not matched to a gene: 4. The length of the CDR3 is 14 residues.

CDR3 DNA sequence: TGTGCCAGCGGTTGGTCCTACGAGCAGTACTTC. Its translation is CASGWSYEQYF. The V call is TRBV6-2 or TRBV6-3, the J call TRBJ2-7; D is ambiguous. This CDR3 is built from 11 residues. V dropped 8 bases and J dropped 1 base, with 6 bases sitting between them. Germline CDR1 and CDR2: MNHEY and SVGEGT.

The chain uses TRBV6-5 and TRBJ2-1, with 11 bases identical to TRBD2. V lost 6 bases to trimming and J lost 3 bases; unmatched junction nucleotides: 7. The germline V gene encodes CDR1 MNHEY and CDR2 SVGAGI. The CDR3 extends over 16 amino acids. In nucleotides, the CDR3 is TGTGCCAGCAGCGGGACTAGCGGCCGCTTCTACAATGAGCAGTTCTTC. It is translated as CASSGTSGRFYNEQFF.

This clonotype has ten or more counts. V gene TRBV6-1 combines with J gene TRBJ1-5; 7 nucleotides agree with TRBD1. The CDR3 extends over 15 amino acids. Germline V gives CDR1 MNHNS, CDR2 SASEGT. The V and J ends lost 6 bases and 0 bases, in that order; junction bases with no gene match: 5. This CDR3 reads CASRDRLNSNQPQHF. The CDR3 DNA reads as TGTGCCAGCAGGGACAGGTTGAATAGCAATCAGCCCCAGCATTTT.

This clonotype was seen many times. The chain employs TRBV6-5 and TRBJ1-2, with 7 bases lining up with TRBD1. The germline V gene encodes CDR1 MNHEY and CDR2 SVGAGI. The CDR3 totals 14 residues. The V and J ends lost 7 bases and 2 bases, in that order; junction bases with no gene match: 7. The CDR3 loop is CASTRDSANYGYTF. The CDR3 bases are TGTGCCAGCACTAGGGACAGCGCAAACTATGGCTACACCTTC.

This clonotype came up many times. The chain has TRBV7-2 and TRBJ2-5; 10 positions match TRBD2. The V segment lost 5 bases and the J segment 4 bases; nucleotides outside the gene matches: 7. This CDR3 is 15 amino acids long. Germline CDR1 and CDR2: SGHTA and FQGNSA. CDR3 bases: TGTGCCAGCAGCCCACACTCTAGCGGGGGAGAGACCCAGTACTTC. It encodes CASSPHSSGGETQYF.

The genes are TRBV4-1 and TRBJ2-1; tentatively, D is TRBD2 (6 bases). The CDR3 is 15 residues long. Looked up from germline, CDR1 is MGHRA and CDR2 is YSYEKL. With 1 base removed from V and 3 bases from J, the gap between germline ends came to 10 bases. The CDR3 DNA reads TGCGCCAGCAGCCAAGGACTAGACGACTACAATGAGCAGTTCTTC. This codes for CASSQGLDDYNEQFF.

This clonotype appeared a few times. The rearrangement links TRBV28 to TRBJ1-1; D perhaps matches TRBD1 (5 bases). Trimming cost V 5 bases and J 2 bases, with 12 bases left between them. Per the germline V gene, CDR1 is MDHEN and CDR2 is SYDVKM. This CDR3 comprises 14 residues. The CDR3: CASSPGGFNTEAFF. CDR3 DNA sequence: TGTGCCAGCAGTCCGGGGGGTTTCAACACTGAAGCTTTCTTT.

A remark on this clonotype: A read error is possible here, since a much larger clone lies one base away. The CDR3 DNA follows: TGTGCCAGCAGCCAAGATCAAGGGGACAGGCTTCGGGACTACACCTTC. Its translation is CASSQDQGDRLRDYTF. V gene TRBV14 combines with J gene TRBJ1-2, with 8 bases aligning to TRBD1. V lost 0 bases to trimming and J lost 10 bases; unmatched junction nucleotides: 13. There are 16 residues in the CDR3. CDR1 and CDR2 (germline): SGHDN, FVKESK.

This clonotype has a single count. This chain uses TRBV10-3 with TRBJ2-3, with D perhaps matching TRBD1 or TRBD2 (5 bases each). The CDR3 length is 14 residues. Per the germline V gene, CDR1 is ENHRY and CDR2 is SYGVKD. V was pared by 4 bases and J by 6 bases, with 14 bases between. The CDR3, as DNA: TGTGCCATCAGTGGGGACGGCTATACGGATACGCAGTATTTT. Translated: CAISGDGYTDTQYF.